This TCR beta chain stems from a study of graft-versus-host responses after intestinal transplantation. Overall study context: Anti-thymocyte globulin induction was given to all recipients, followed by tacrolimus and steroids for approximately three years.

Concerning this clone itself: Its antigen is still unknown.

Generated by immunoSEQ multiplex PCR, the TCRdb table keeps only in-frame clones and is missing some. The sample yields 90,000 to 150,000 clones, 90% to 95% seen once. The CDR3 totals 14 residues. J lost 1 base, V lost 7 bases, and 6 bases had no gene match. Per the germline V gene, CDR1 is SEHNR and CDR2 is FQNEAQ (reference sequence). Study results and limitations: Early post-transplant declines in HvG were associated with peak levels of circulating GvH clones.

The material sequenced was unstimulated CD8+ T cells sorted from spleen or lymph node cells, taken before intestinal transplant. The clonotype comes from a human donor who received an intestinal transplant. V gene TRBV7-9 combines with J gene TRBJ1-1; 7 nucleotides align to TRBD1. The CDR3 DNA is TGTGCCAGCATCCCAGGGGGGGGGAACACTGAAGCTTTCTTT. It yields the protein CASIPGGGNTEAFF. Filled out from reference TRBV7-9 and TRBJ1-1, the complete variable domain reads DTGVSQNPRHKITKRGQNVTFRCDPISEHNRLYWYRQTLGQGPEFLTYFQNEAQLEKSRLLSDRFSAERPKGSFSTLEIQRTEQGDSAMYLCASIPGGGNTEAFFGQGTRLTVV.